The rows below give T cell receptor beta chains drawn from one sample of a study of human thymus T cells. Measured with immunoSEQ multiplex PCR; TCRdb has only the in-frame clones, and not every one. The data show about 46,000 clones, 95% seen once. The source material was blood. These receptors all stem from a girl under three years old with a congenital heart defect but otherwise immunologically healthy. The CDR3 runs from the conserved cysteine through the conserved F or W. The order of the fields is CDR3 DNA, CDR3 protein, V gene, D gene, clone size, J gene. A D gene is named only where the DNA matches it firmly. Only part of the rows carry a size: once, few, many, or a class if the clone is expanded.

CDR3nt: TGTGCCAGCAGCTGGGACAGAGGGAGGGAAAATGAGCAGTTCTTC
CDR3aa: CASSWDRGRENEQFF
v_gene: TRBV7-2
d_gene: -
abundance: once
j_gene: TRBJ2-1

CDR3nt: TGCAGTGCGGTTCGCTTGAATGAGCAGTTCTTC
CDR3aa: CSAVRLNEQFF
v_gene: TRBV20-1
d_gene: -
abundance: -
j_gene: TRBJ2-1

CDR3nt: TGCGCCAGCAGCCCGGGGACTAGCGGACAAGAGACCCAGTACTTC
CDR3aa: CASSPGTSGQETQYF
v_gene: TRBV5-1
d_gene: TRBD2
abundance: -
j_gene: TRBJ2-5

CDR3nt: TGTGCCAGCAGTGAACTAGCGGGAGGGCAAGAGACCCAGTACTTC
CDR3aa: CASSELAGGQETQYF
v_gene: TRBV6-1
d_gene: TRBD2
abundance: few
j_gene: TRBJ2-5

CDR3nt: TGTGCCAGCAGTTTATCGAGACCTGAGCAGTTCTTC
CDR3aa: CASSLSRPEQFF
v_gene: TRBV28
d_gene: -
abundance: -
j_gene: TRBJ2-1

CDR3nt: TGTGCCAGTAGTATCGACAGGACTAAACAGCCCCAGCATTTT
CDR3aa: CASSIDRTKQPQHF
v_gene: TRBV19
d_gene: -
abundance: once
j_gene: TRBJ1-5

CDR3nt: TGCAGCGTACCTTGGGGACTGATCTACAATGAGCAGTTCTTC
CDR3aa: CSVPWGLIYNEQFF
v_gene: TRBV29-1
d_gene: -
abundance: -
j_gene: TRBJ2-1

CDR3nt: TGTGCCAGCGCCCGGGACGGGGGGATGAAGCAGTACTTC
CDR3aa: CASARDGGMKQYF
v_gene: TRBV18
d_gene: TRBD2
abundance: once
j_gene: TRBJ2-7

CDR3nt: TGTGCCAGTAGTATAGATCCTAGGACTAGCAAAGAGACCCAGTACTTC
CDR3aa: CASSIDPRTSKETQYF
v_gene: TRBV19
d_gene: TRBD2
abundance: once
j_gene: TRBJ2-5

CDR3nt: TGTGCCAGCAGCTTCAGTAGCGGGAGGAGCACAGATACGCAGTATTTT
CDR3aa: CASSFSSGRSTDTQYF
v_gene: TRBV7-9
d_gene: TRBD2
abundance: once
j_gene: TRBJ2-3

CDR3nt: TGTGCCACTCGAGATCCGTTGGGCACTGAAGCTTTCTTT
CDR3aa: CATRDPLGTEAFF
v_gene: TRBV6-5
d_gene: -
abundance: -
j_gene: TRBJ1-1

CDR3nt: TGTGCCAGCAGCTTAGATGGGATCCATGGCTACACCTTC
CDR3aa: CASSLDGIHGYTF
v_gene: TRBV11-2
d_gene: -
abundance: -
j_gene: TRBJ1-2

CDR3nt: TGCGCCAGCAGCCAAGCCGGGAGGGGAGCCTACGAGCAGTACTTC
CDR3aa: CASSQAGRGAYEQYF
v_gene: TRBV4-1
d_gene: TRBD2
abundance: -
j_gene: TRBJ2-7

CDR3nt: TGTGCCAGCAGTTTAAATGTGGCGGTTCGCTCCTACAATGAGCAGTTCTTC
CDR3aa: CASSLNVAVRSYNEQFF
v_gene: TRBV27
d_gene: -
abundance: -
j_gene: TRBJ2-1

CDR3nt: TGTGCCAGCAGTGACAGGAGACAGGGCCATGGCTACACCTTC
CDR3aa: CASSDRRQGHGYTF
v_gene: TRBV2
d_gene: TRBD1
abundance: -
j_gene: TRBJ1-2

CDR3nt: TGTGCCAGCAGCTTAGCGCAATCCTACAATGAGCAGTTCTTC
CDR3aa: CASSLAQSYNEQFF
v_gene: TRBV7-9
d_gene: -
abundance: -
j_gene: TRBJ2-1

CDR3nt: TGTGCCAGCAGTTTAGAGAGGGAGCTGTTTTTT
CDR3aa: CASSLERELFF
v_gene: TRBV28
d_gene: -
abundance: once
j_gene: TRBJ2-2

CDR3nt: TGTGCCTGGAACGGACAGTCCACAGATACGCAGTATTTT
CDR3aa: CAWNGQSTDTQYF
v_gene: TRBV30
d_gene: -
abundance: -
j_gene: TRBJ2-3

CDR3nt: TGCAGCGTTGGGGGGCACACCTACTACGAGCAGTACTTC
CDR3aa: CSVGGHTYYEQYF
v_gene: TRBV29-1
d_gene: -
abundance: -
j_gene: TRBJ2-7

CDR3nt: TGTGCCAGCAGCTTAAGGGTCAGGGGCGGTCTAGCGGGAGTCGCTGAGCAGTTCTTC
CDR3aa: CASSLRVRGGLAGVAEQFF
v_gene: TRBV7-2
d_gene: TRBD2
abundance: -
j_gene: TRBJ2-1

CDR3nt: TGTGCCACCAGCAGAGGACACCATCAGCCCCAGCATTTT
CDR3aa: CATSRGHHQPQHF
v_gene: TRBV15
d_gene: -
abundance: -
j_gene: TRBJ1-5

CDR3nt: TGCGCCAGCAGGCGACACAGGGGGCGGAACACCATATATTTT
CDR3aa: CASRRHRGRNTIYF
v_gene: TRBV4-3
d_gene: TRBD1
abundance: -
j_gene: TRBJ1-3

CDR3nt: TGTGCCAGCAGCAAACGGGGAGACAGGGGTACGGACGAGCAGTACTTC
CDR3aa: CASSKRGDRGTDEQYF
v_gene: TRBV21-1
d_gene: -
abundance: -
j_gene: TRBJ2-7